A selection of T cell receptor beta chains follows, all from one sample in a study of CD8 T cells in ankylosing spondylitis. TCRdb itself ran the 5' RACE reads through MiXCR, one entry per CDR3 protein. This table has around 490,000 distinct CDR3 sequences, over 4% appearing once. The sequenced sample was blood, either unsorted or a sorted T cell fraction (not recorded which). Receptor source: a male donor with ankylosing spondylitis. Each CDR3 is given with its conserved first and last residue. The order of the fields is clone size, D gene, V gene, J gene, CDR3 protein, CDR3 DNA. D genes are given only for firm matches. Size tells how often a clone was seen (once, few, many) or the class of an expanded clone, and some rows leave it out.

clone_size: many; d_call: NA; v_call: TRBV4-3; j_call: TRBJ1-2; cdr3_aa: CASSQDLEDGAHYGYTF; cdr3_nt: TGCGCCAGCAGCCAAGATTTAGAGGACGGGGCCCACTATGGCTACACCTTC
clone_size: many; d_call: TRBD1; v_call: TRBV12-3/TRBV12-4; j_call: TRBJ2-2; cdr3_aa: CASSRQGFDTGELFF; cdr3_nt: TGTGCCAGCAGTAGACAGGGATTTGACACCGGGGAGCTGTTTTTT
clone_size: NA; d_call: NA; v_call: TRBV7-8; j_call: TRBJ2-7; cdr3_aa: CASSLEGPFDSYEQYF; cdr3_nt: TGTGCCAGCAGCTTAGAGGGCCCATTCGATTCCTACGAGCAGTACTTC
clone_size: NA; d_call: NA; v_call: TRBV5-1; j_call: TRBJ2-7; cdr3_aa: CASSLRSTDFYEQYF; cdr3_nt: TGCGCCAGCAGCCTTCGCTCCACAGACTTTTACGAGCAGTACTTC
clone_size: many; d_call: NA; v_call: TRBV15; j_call: TRBJ2-1; cdr3_aa: CATSRDLLANEQFF; cdr3_nt: TGTGCCACCAGCAGAGATTTGCTTGCCAATGAGCAGTTCTTC
clone_size: many; d_call: NA; v_call: TRBV6-1; j_call: TRBJ1-1; cdr3_aa: CASRPTGGALAFF; cdr3_nt: TGTGCCAGCAGACCCACCGGGGGCGCATTAGCTTTCTTT
clone_size: many; d_call: NA; v_call: TRBV2; j_call: TRBJ2-2; cdr3_aa: CASSERLGAYTGELFF; cdr3_nt: TGTGCCAGCAGTGAGAGGTTAGGGGCCTACACCGGGGAGCTGTTTTTT
clone_size: many; d_call: NA; v_call: TRBV7-2; j_call: TRBJ1-2; cdr3_aa: CASSLGGVLVSSGYTF; cdr3_nt: TGTGCCAGCAGCTTAGGGGGGGTGCTAGTATCTAGCGGCTACACCTTC
clone_size: NA; d_call: NA; v_call: TRBV6-2/TRBV6-3; j_call: TRBJ2-4; cdr3_aa: CASSIALWNIQYF; cdr3_nt: TGTGCCAGCTCAATAGCGTTGTGGAACATTCAGTACTTC
clone_size: many; d_call: NA; v_call: TRBV28; j_call: TRBJ2-4; cdr3_aa: CASSWRKGKNIQYF; cdr3_nt: TGTGCCAGCAGTTGGCGCAAAGGAAAAAACATTCAGTACTTC
clone_size: many; d_call: TRBD2; v_call: TRBV6-2/TRBV6-3; j_call: TRBJ2-2; cdr3_aa: CASSLPRTSGSEELFF; cdr3_nt: TGTGCCAGCAGTCTTCCCCGGACTAGCGGGAGCGAGGAGCTGTTTTTT
clone_size: many; d_call: NA; v_call: TRBV6-2/TRBV6-3; j_call: TRBJ1-1; cdr3_aa: CASSLFRTVYTEAFF; cdr3_nt: TGTGCCAGCAGCCTATTCCGGACAGTATACACTGAAGCTTTCTTT
clone_size: NA; d_call: TRBD1; v_call: TRBV5-1; j_call: TRBJ2-5; cdr3_aa: CASSLADRVETQYF; cdr3_nt: TGCGCCAGCAGCTTGGCCGACAGGGTAGAGACCCAGTACTTC
clone_size: many; d_call: NA; v_call: TRBV7-2; j_call: TRBJ1-5; cdr3_aa: CASSLGMGLGQPQHF; cdr3_nt: TGTGCCAGCAGTCTCGGGATGGGTTTAGGGCAGCCCCAGCATTTT
clone_size: many; d_call: TRBD2; v_call: TRBV3-1; j_call: TRBJ2-1; cdr3_aa: CASSQLAGVGNEQFF; cdr3_nt: TGTGCCAGCAGCCAACTAGCGGGAGTCGGCAATGAGCAGTTCTTC
clone_size: NA; d_call: NA; v_call: TRBV15; j_call: TRBJ2-7; cdr3_aa: CATSRDRSGILYEQYF; cdr3_nt: TGTGCCACCAGCAGAGATCGGTCAGGGATTTTGTACGAGCAGTACTTC
clone_size: few; d_call: TRBD2; v_call: TRBV29-1; j_call: TRBJ2-7; cdr3_aa: CSVRATSGSYEQYF; cdr3_nt: TGCAGCGTCCGAGCGACTAGCGGGAGCTACGAGCAGTACTTC
clone_size: many; d_call: TRBD2; v_call: TRBV25-1; j_call: TRBJ2-7; cdr3_aa: CASSESFSGSSYEQYF; cdr3_nt: TGTGCCAGCAGTGAATCGTTTAGCGGGAGTTCCTACGAGCAGTACTTC
clone_size: many; d_call: NA; v_call: TRBV6-6; j_call: TRBJ1-1; cdr3_aa: CASTLDSNTEAFF; cdr3_nt: TGTGCCAGCACCCTCGACAGTAACACTGAAGCTTTCTTT
clone_size: many; d_call: NA; v_call: TRBV12-3/TRBV12-4; j_call: TRBJ1-6; cdr3_aa: CASKRDPDSPLHF; cdr3_nt: TGTGCCAGCAAAAGGGATCCGGATTCACCCCTCCACTTT
clone_size: many; d_call: NA; v_call: TRBV6-2/TRBV6-3; j_call: TRBJ2-2; cdr3_aa: CASSYAYMGPTGELFF; cdr3_nt: TGTGCCAGCAGTTACGCCTACATGGGGCCCACCGGGGAGCTGTTTTTT
clone_size: many; d_call: TRBD1; v_call: TRBV24-1; j_call: TRBJ2-3; cdr3_aa: CATSERRDRNTQYF; cdr3_nt: TGTGCCACCAGTGAGAGACGGGACAGAAATACGCAGTATTTT
clone_size: many; d_call: TRBD1; v_call: TRBV10-3; j_call: TRBJ1-1; cdr3_aa: CAISELGQGNTEAFF; cdr3_nt: TGTGCCATCAGTGAGCTGGGACAGGGGAACACTGAAGCTTTCTTT
clone_size: NA; d_call: NA; v_call: TRBV13; j_call: TRBJ2-2; cdr3_aa: CASSAPGPSNTGELFF; cdr3_nt: TGTGCCAGCAGCGCCCCGGGACCATCGAACACCGGGGAGCTGTTTTTT
clone_size: many; d_call: TRBD1; v_call: TRBV9; j_call: TRBJ2-3; cdr3_aa: CASSGRQGISSTDTQYF; cdr3_nt: TGTGCCAGCAGCGGAAGACAGGGGATATCGAGCACAGATACGCAGTATTTT
clone_size: many; d_call: NA; v_call: TRBV7-2; j_call: TRBJ2-7; cdr3_aa: CASSLNSPYEQYF; cdr3_nt: TGTGCCAGCAGCTTAAACTCCCCTTACGAGCAGTACTTC
clone_size: many; d_call: NA; v_call: TRBV4-3; j_call: TRBJ2-3; cdr3_aa: CASSQADGTDTQYF; cdr3_nt: TGCGCCAGCAGCCAAGCGGACGGCACAGATACGCAGTATTTT
clone_size: NA; d_call: TRBD2; v_call: TRBV27; j_call: TRBJ2-1; cdr3_aa: CASSLWGGRVSDEQFF; cdr3_nt: TGTGCCAGCAGTTTATGGGGCGGGAGAGTAAGCGATGAGCAGTTCTTC
clone_size: many; d_call: NA; v_call: TRBV6-2/TRBV6-3; j_call: TRBJ1-2; cdr3_aa: CATDGPYGYTF; cdr3_nt: TGTGCCACCGACGGACCCTATGGCTACACCTTC
clone_size: many; d_call: NA; v_call: TRBV24-1; j_call: TRBJ1-5; cdr3_aa: CATSDPLAAGNQPQHF; cdr3_nt: TGTGCCACCAGTGATCCCTTGGCGGCGGGCAATCAGCCCCAGCATTTT
clone_size: many; d_call: NA; v_call: TRBV5-1; j_call: TRBJ2-7; cdr3_aa: CASSFAVGYEQYF; cdr3_nt: TGCGCCAGCAGCTTCGCGGTTGGCTACGAGCAGTACTTC
clone_size: few; d_call: TRBD1; v_call: TRBV13; j_call: TRBJ2-3; cdr3_aa: CASSLRDRGRTDTQYF; cdr3_nt: TGTGCCAGCAGCCTCCGGGACAGGGGACGCACAGATACGCAGTATTTT
clone_size: many; d_call: TRBD1; v_call: TRBV6-1; j_call: TRBJ1-2; cdr3_aa: CASIRSWTGGDYGYTF; cdr3_nt: TGTGCCAGCATCCGCTCCTGGACAGGGGGGGACTATGGCTACACCTTC
clone_size: many; d_call: NA; v_call: TRBV6-2/TRBV6-3; j_call: TRBJ2-7; cdr3_aa: CASSYPENYEQYF; cdr3_nt: TGTGCCAGCAGTTACCCAGAAAATTACGAGCAGTACTTC
clone_size: few; d_call: NA; v_call: TRBV9; j_call: TRBJ2-5; cdr3_aa: CASSTNTGAQETQYF; cdr3_nt: TGTGCCAGCAGCACTAATACAGGCGCCCAAGAGACCCAGTACTTC
clone_size: once; d_call: TRBD2; v_call: TRBV6-2/TRBV6-3; j_call: TRBJ2-1; cdr3_aa: CASSYRLAGSLNEQFF; cdr3_nt: TGTGCCAGCAGTTACCGACTAGCGGGAAGTTTGAATGAGCAGTTCTTC
clone_size: many; d_call: NA; v_call: TRBV20-1; j_call: TRBJ2-7; cdr3_aa: CSAGPYYEQYF; cdr3_nt: TGCAGTGCTGGCCCTTACTACGAGCAGTACTTC
clone_size: many; d_call: TRBD2; v_call: TRBV12-3/TRBV12-4; j_call: TRBJ2-3; cdr3_aa: CASSWGLAGGSSQYF; cdr3_nt: TGTGCCAGCAGTTGGGGTCTAGCGGGAGGTAGTTCGCAGTATTTT
clone_size: NA; d_call: NA; v_call: TRBV7-9; j_call: TRBJ2-3; cdr3_aa: CASSLRRLKTDTQYF; cdr3_nt: TGTGCCAGCAGCTTAAGGCGGCTAAAGACAGATACGCAGTATTTT
clone_size: many; d_call: NA; v_call: TRBV10-3; j_call: TRBJ2-7; cdr3_aa: CAISGIPSEQYF; cdr3_nt: TGTGCCATCAGTGGGATCCCCTCCGAGCAGTACTTC
clone_size: NA; d_call: TRBD1; v_call: TRBV9; j_call: TRBJ2-2; cdr3_aa: CASSARSDWRQGNGELFF; cdr3_nt: TGTGCCAGCAGCGCCCGTAGCGATTGGAGACAGGGGAACGGGGAGCTGTTTTTT
clone_size: many; d_call: TRBD2; v_call: TRBV4-2; j_call: TRBJ2-1; cdr3_aa: CASSQGTSGVYNEQFF; cdr3_nt: TGTGCCAGCAGCCAAGGGACTAGCGGGGTATACAATGAGCAGTTCTTC
clone_size: many; d_call: TRBD1; v_call: TRBV6-5; j_call: TRBJ2-1; cdr3_aa: CASSYSGGGYNEQFF; cdr3_nt: TGTGCCAGCAGTTACTCAGGGGGCGGCTACAATGAGCAGTTCTTC
clone_size: many; d_call: NA; v_call: TRBV6-2/TRBV6-3; j_call: TRBJ2-7; cdr3_aa: CASVDSFYEQYF; cdr3_nt: TGTGCCAGCGTGGACAGTTTTTACGAGCAGTACTTC
clone_size: many; d_call: NA; v_call: TRBV6-2/TRBV6-3; j_call: TRBJ2-1; cdr3_aa: CASTRGGSGYNEQFF; cdr3_nt: TGTGCCAGCACCAGGGGCGGGAGTGGTTACAATGAGCAGTTCTTC
clone_size: many; d_call: NA; v_call: TRBV29-1; j_call: TRBJ2-7; cdr3_aa: CSPKTVFSYEQYF; cdr3_nt: TGCAGCCCGAAGACAGTTTTCTCCTACGAGCAGTACTTC